The 23 T cell receptor beta chains given below trace back to one sample, sequenced in a study of T cells in Graves' hyperthyroidism and ophthalmopathy. TCR beta CDR3 region amplification was performed from RNA transcripts. First-round RT-PCR with HTBI primers amplified the TCR CDR3 region. TCRdb ran MiXCR on the multiplex PCR reads and lists one entry per CDR3 protein. The repertoire holds roughly 510,000 distinct CDR3 sequences, about 46% seen once, with about two fifths in the top ten. What was sequenced was peripheral blood or thyroid tissue (not recorded which). The source of these receptors is an adult woman with Graves' disease, either hyperthyroidism or ophthalmopathy (not recorded which).

The chain links TRBV9 to TRBJ2-5; maybe TRBD1 (6 bases). The J call is doubtful: the DNA matches TRBJ2-1 better. The CDR3 totals 14 residues. Germline CDR1 SGDLS, CDR2 YYNGEE. In nucleotides, the CDR3 is TGTGCCAGCAGCGTAGCTACAGGGTTCAATGAGCAGTTCTTC. As protein: CASSVATGFNEQFF.

The gene calls are TRBV29-1 and TRBJ1-2; the D is unclear. The length of the CDR3 is 10 residues. The V end was cut by 0 bases, the J end by 9 bases, with 5 bases between. Germline V gene lookup returns CDR1 SQVTM and CDR2 ANQGSEA. This CDR3 reads CSVEDLSYTF. Here the CDR3 DNA reads TGCAGCGTTGAAGATTTAAGCTACACCTTC.

This clonotype has a count of ten or more. This chain joins TRBV20-1 and TRBJ1-5, with 12 bases that match TRBD1. The germline V gene has CDR1 DFQATT and CDR2 SNEGSKA (reference sequence). There are 18 residues in the CDR3. The V segment lost 3 bases and the J segment 1 base; nucleotides outside the gene matches: 10. The CDR3 nucleotides read TGCAGTGCTAGCGGGCAGGGACAGGGGGCTACCAGCAATCAGCCCCAGCATTTT. Translating it yields CSASGQGQGATSNQPQHF.

This chain's CDR3 is CASSFNIRTSGRVGETQYF. CDR3 DNA: TGTGCCAGCAGCTTTAACATCCGGACTAGCGGGAGGGTCGGAGAGACCCAGTACTTC. The chain employs TRBV5-4 and TRBJ2-5; TRBD2 matches 15 bases. The germline CDR1 and CDR2 sequences are SGHNT and YYREEE (reference sequence). The CDR3 runs 19 residues. V shed 2 bases, J shed 4 bases, and the junction held 12 bases outside the gene matches.

The V call is TRBV5-1, the J call TRBJ1-1; a possible D gene is TRBD1 (5 bases). V lost 0 bases, J lost 0 bases, and 9 bases lay in between. The CDR3 has 15 amino acids. Germline lookup yields CDR1 SGHRS and CDR2 YFSETQ. The CDR3 is CASSLATGLNTEAFF. For the CDR3, the DNA is TGCGCCAGCAGCTTGGCGACGGGACTGAACACTGAAGCTTTCTTT.

CDR3 DNA sequence: TGCAGTGCTAGTAGGGCTAGCGGGAGTCCCTACGAGCAGTACTTC. Amino acid sequence: CSASRASGSPYEQYF. The chain links TRBV20-1 to TRBJ2-7; 10 positions agree with TRBD2. Germline assignment: CDR1 DFQATT and CDR2 SNEGSKA (reference sequence). The CDR3 is 15 amino acids. V lost 3 bases to trimming and J lost 2 bases; unmatched junction nucleotides: 7.

This clonotype was seen a few times. This CDR3 is CAVERGGEQYF. The CDR3 DNA reads TGTGCCGTCGAGCGGGGGGGAGAGCAGTACTTC. The chain recombines TRBV28 with TRBJ2-7, with 10 bases aligning to TRBD2. V was clipped by 11 bases and J by 7 bases; unmatched bases: 5. The CDR3 runs to 11 residues. Germline CDR1 MDHEN, CDR2 SYDVKM.

There are a few counts of this clonotype. This chain joins TRBV15 and TRBJ1-4, with D possibly TRBD1 on 6 matching bases. V was trimmed by 1 base and J by 7 bases, leaving 19 bases between them. CDR3 length: 17 amino acids. In germline, CDR1 is LNHNV, CDR2 YYDKDF (reference sequence). The CDR3 loop is CATSRGTGGGMSEKLFF. For the CDR3, the DNA is TGTGCCACCAGCAGAGGAACAGGAGGGGGTATGAGTGAAAAACTGTTTTTT.

This clonotype was observed a few times. The V call is TRBV5-1, the J call TRBJ1-5, with D possibly being TRBD1 (6 bases). V lost 0 bases and J 7 bases, leaving 8 bases between the germline ends. Germline values: CDR1 SGHRS, CDR2 YFSETQ. The CDR3 spans 13 residues. The CDR3 loop is CASSLVGQQPQHF. The DNA for the CDR3 is TGCGCCAGCAGCTTGGTCGGACAGCAGCCCCAGCATTTT.

The sample holds a few counts of this clonotype. The genes are TRBV10-3 and TRBJ1-1, with D possibly being TRBD1 (5 bases). The CDR3 totals 12 residues. Per germline, CDR1 ENHRY and CDR2 SYGVKD. V lost 8 bases to trimming and J lost 4 bases, with 11 bases between them. CDR3 residues: CAIRREGTEAFF. CDR3 DNA sequence: TGTGCCATCCGCAGGGAGGGCACTGAAGCTTTCTTT.

This clonotype has only a few counts. The J gene is TRBJ2-7, the V gene TRBV29-1, with 9 bases aligning to TRBD2. The CDR3 length is 14 residues. Germline V CDR1 and CDR2: SQVTM, ANQGSEA. V lost 6 bases and J lost 2; bases outside the gene matches: 8. CDR3 region: CSVRTSARPYEQYF. Here the CDR3 DNA reads TGCAGCGTGCGGACTAGCGCTAGACCCTACGAGCAGTACTTC.

There are many counts of this clonotype. The genes are TRBV4-3 and TRBJ2-5; 8 nucleotides match TRBD2. Germline CDR1 reads LGHNA; CDR2 reads YSLEER. Germline trimming cut 2 bases from V and 5 bases from J; bases unmatched to any gene: 16. The CDR3 runs 18 residues. CDR3 in DNA: TGCGCCAGCAGCCAATCCCACTGGCGGGGGGCGGCCATTGAGACCCAGTACTTC. It is translated as CASSQSHWRGAAIETQYF.

The genes are TRBV14 and TRBJ1-2; a possible D gene is TRBD1 (6 bases). The CDR3 extends over 16 amino acids. Per germline, CDR1 SGHDN and CDR2 FVKESK. Trimming removed 4 bases from V and 3 bases from J, with 18 bases in between. CDR3 DNA sequence: TGTGCCAGCAGCCGCCTCGGGGGGCAGAGGCACTATGGCTACACCTTC. Translating gives CASSRLGGQRHYGYTF.

This clonotype has at least ten counts. The rearrangement links TRBV7-9 to TRBJ1-5; D is unresolved. The germline V gene has CDR1 SEHNR and CDR2 FQNEAQ (reference sequence). Trimming stripped 1 base from V and 0 bases from J, with 7 bases between. The CDR3 length is 15 residues. The CDR3 here is CASSLGGNSNQPQHF. The CDR3 nucleotides read TGTGCCAGCAGCTTAGGGGGAAATAGCAATCAGCCCCAGCATTTT.

The DNA of the CDR3 is TGCGCCAGCAGTGAGGGTAGCAGCTACAATGAGCAGTTCTTC. It codes for CASSEGSSYNEQFF. The rearrangement uses TRBV10-2 and TRBJ2-1; D gene ambiguous. Trimming shortened V by 2 bases and J by 3 bases, and 8 bases separated the two germline ends. CDR1 and CDR2 from the germline V gene are WSHSY and SAAADI. The CDR3 runs to 14 residues.

The chain recombines TRBV18 with TRBJ2-7; D is ambiguous. The V gene lost 6 bases and the J gene lost 0 bases, with 12 bases spanning the gap. The CDR3 has 14 residues. Germline CDR1 reads KGHSH; CDR2 reads LQKENI. The CDR3 here is CASSQSTSSYEQYF. CDR3 bases: TGTGCCAGCTCGCAATCAACGAGCTCCTACGAGCAGTACTTC.

Remarks on this clonotype: A junction end diverges from the germline sequence, so it may reflect a read error. The chain joins TRBV7-6 to TRBJ1-4; D perhaps matches TRBD1 (5 bases). From germline, CDR1 is SGHVS and CDR2 FNYEAQ. CDR3 length: 11 residues. The CDR3 nucleotides are TGTGCCACTAGCTCACCGGGGGAGATTGCCTTT. Translated, it gives CATSSPGEIAF.

The rearrangement links TRBV29-1 to TRBJ2-7, with D unresolved. V was trimmed by 2 bases and J by 2 bases, leaving 7 bases between them. The germline gives CDR1 SQVTM, CDR2 ANQGSEA. The CDR3 sequence is 12 residues long. The CDR3 sequence is CSVEYSPYEQYF. The CDR3 DNA reads TGCAGCGTTGAATACAGTCCCTACGAGCAGTACTTC.

Only a few counts were recorded for this clonotype. The rearrangement links TRBV15 to TRBJ1-2; the D is unclear. Germline-derived CDR1 and CDR2 are LNHNV and YYDKDF (reference sequence). The V gene lost 0 bases and the J gene lost 3 bases, with 8 bases spanning the gap. The CDR3 loop spans 14 amino acids. The CDR3 DNA sequence: TGTGCCACCAGCAGAGATTGGGCAGACTATGGCTACACCTTC. Translating gives CATSRDWADYGYTF. Full variable domain (outside the CDR3, taken from reference TRBV15 and TRBJ1-2): DAMVIQNPRYQVTQFGKPVTLSCSQTLNHNVMYWYQQKSSQAPKLLFHYYDKDFNNEADTPDNFQSRRPNTSFCFLDIRSPGLGDTAMYLCATSRDWADYGYTFGSGTRLTVV.

As concerns this clonotype: Mismatch with germline at one junction end may stem from a read error. CDR3 coding DNA: TGTGCCATCAGCCTGGACCCCGGGAATCAGCCCCAGCATTTT. Protein product: CAISLDPGNQPQHF. The chain recombines TRBV10-1 with TRBJ1-5; D is ambiguous. Per germline, CDR1 WNHNN and CDR2 SYGVQD (reference sequence). This CDR3 region has 14 residues.

This chain joins TRBV12-3 or TRBV12-4 and TRBJ2-5; D gene ambiguous. This CDR3 has 12 amino acids. Trimming left V 6 bases short and J 3 bases short, with 8 bases between. CDR3 coding DNA: TGTGCCAGCAGAGCCCAAGAAGAGACCCAGTACTTC. This gives the protein CASRAQEETQYF.

The chain carries TRBV2 and TRBJ1-5, with D possibly matching TRBD1 (6 bases). The CDR3 is 17 amino acids. CDR1 and CDR2 from the germline V gene are SNHLY and FYNNEI. Trimming left V 9 bases short and J 9 bases short, with 30 bases between. The CDR3 is CASLGVANLQGQGPQHF. In DNA form, the CDR3 reads TGTGCCAGTCTGGGGGTAGCGAACTTACAGGGCCAAGGGCCCCAGCATTTT.

The chain carries TRBV14 and TRBJ1-2; D possibly corresponds to TRBD1 (5 bases). The V gene lost 3 bases and the J gene lost 11 bases, with 19 bases spanning the gap. This CDR3 contains 14 residues. Germline loops: CDR1 SGHDN, CDR2 FVKESK. The CDR3 reads CASSQAGRNRGYTF. The CDR3 coding sequence is TGTGCCAGCAGCCAGGCGGGACGGAACAGAGGATACACCTTC.